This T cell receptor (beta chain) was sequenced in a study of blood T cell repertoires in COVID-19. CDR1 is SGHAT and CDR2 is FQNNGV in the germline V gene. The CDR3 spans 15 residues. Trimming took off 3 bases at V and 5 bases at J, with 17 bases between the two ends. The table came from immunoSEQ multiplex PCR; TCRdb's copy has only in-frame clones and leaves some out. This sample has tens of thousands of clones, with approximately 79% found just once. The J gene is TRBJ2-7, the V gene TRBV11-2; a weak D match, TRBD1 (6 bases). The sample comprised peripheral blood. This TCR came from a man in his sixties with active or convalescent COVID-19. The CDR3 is CASSFIFRTANEQYF. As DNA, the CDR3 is TGTGCCAGCAGCTTTATATTTAGGACAGCCAACGAGCAGTACTTC.